These 16 T cell receptor beta chains came from one sample sequenced in a study of CD8+ T cells in alopecia areata. As for treatment: oral pan-JAK inhibitor, 5-10 mg twice daily. The sequencing template was cDNA reverse transcribed from extracted RNA. The method was immunoSEQ multiplex PCR; TCRdb's version includes in-frame clones alone and lacks a portion of them. The sample shows roughly 190,000 clones, 60% of them seen only once. Specimen: CD4+ T cells sorted from blood, collected at week 24, from a patient treated with tofacitinib. These receptors were taken from a human donor with alopecia areata.

The gene calls are TRBV7-9 and TRBJ1-2; TRBD1 matches at 11 bases. The germline gives CDR1 SEHNR, CDR2 FQNEAQ (reference sequence). The V gene end was trimmed by 4 bases and the J gene end by 3 bases; junction bases not matched to a gene: 13. This CDR3 is 18 amino acids long. This CDR3 is CASSSEELDRGRDYGYTF. CDR3 DNA: TGTGCCAGCAGCTCCGAGGAGCTGGACAGGGGGCGTGACTATGGCTACACCTTC.

CDR3 coding DNA: TGCAGCGTCCCCGGAGGCCTCCTCACAGATACGCAGTATTTT. Its protein is CSVPGGLLTDTQYF. V gene TRBV29-1 combines with J gene TRBJ2-3; D may be TRBD2 (5 bases). The CDR3 runs 14 residues. Germline CDR1 reads SQVTM; CDR2 reads ANQGSEA. Trimming took 6 bases from V and 2 from J, leaving 15 bases between them.

V gene TRBV10-3 combines with J gene TRBJ2-7, with 8 nucleotides matching TRBD1. The CDR3 spans 16 residues. Trimming removed 3 bases from V and 3 bases from J; junction bases left unmatched: 10. CDR1 and CDR2 from the germline V gene are ENHRY and SYGVKD. CDR3 loop: CAISDRSDRGNYEQYF. The CDR3 nucleotides are TGTGCCATCAGTGACCGGAGCGACAGGGGTAACTACGAGCAGTACTTC.

V usage is TRBV7-2 and J usage is TRBJ2-7, with D perhaps TRBD1 (5 bases). This CDR3 comprises 12 residues. Germline lookup yields CDR1 SGHTA and CDR2 FQGNSA. V dropped 6 bases and J dropped 6 bases, with 12 bases sitting between them. The CDR3 coding sequence is TGTGCCAGCAGTTTAAGGGGAAGCGAGCAGTACTTC. It encodes CASSLRGSEQYF.

The CDR3 sequence is CASSEQGYGETQYF. In nucleotides, the CDR3 is TGTGCCAGCAGTGAACAGGGATACGGAGAGACCCAGTACTTC. The V call is TRBV2, the J call TRBJ2-5, with TRBD1 as a possible D gene (5 bases). The CDR3 is made up of 14 amino acids. In germline, CDR1 is SNHLY, CDR2 FYNNEI. The V and J ends lost 2 bases and 4 bases respectively, with 11 bases between them.

CDR3 loop: CSALGNTQYF. The CDR3 coding sequence is TGCAGTGCCCTAGGGAATACGCAGTATTTT. The chain combines TRBV20-1 with TRBJ2-3, with no clear D. V was clipped by 6 bases and J by 7 bases, with 8 bases between them. The length of the CDR3 is 10 residues. Germline lookup yields CDR1 DFQATT and CDR2 SNEGSKA (reference sequence).

This chain connects TRBV27 to TRBJ1-5, with D possibly being TRBD1 (6 bases). CDR1 and CDR2 (germline): MNHEY, SMNVEV (reference sequence). V lost 2 bases, J lost 4 bases, and 24 bases lay in between. The CDR3 contains 19 residues. CDR3 loop: CASSLSASGAGRINQPQHF. Here the CDR3 DNA reads TGTGCCAGCAGTTTAAGTGCGTCGGGGGCAGGGAGAATAAATCAGCCCCAGCATTTT.

The rearrangement uses TRBV29-1 and TRBJ2-7, with 7 bases identical to TRBD1. J was trimmed by 4 bases and V by 0 bases; bases with no gene match: 12. The CDR3 is made up of 16 amino acids. CDR1 is SQVTM and CDR2 is ANQGSEA in the germline V gene. The CDR3 sequence is CSVEDWEQGKAYEQYF. CDR3 coding DNA: TGCAGCGTTGAAGATTGGGAACAGGGGAAGGCTTACGAGCAGTACTTC.

About this clone itself: Other DNA sequences in the sample encode the same CDR3. The V and J genes are TRBV29-1 and TRBJ1-1; TRBD1 agrees at 7 bases. Germline lookup yields CDR1 SQVTM and CDR2 ANQGSEA. The V segment lost 4 bases and the J segment 1 base; nucleotides outside the gene matches: 3. There are 13 residues in the CDR3. The CDR3 loop is CSVAGQPNTEAFF. DNA for the CDR3: TGCAGCGTTGCGGGACAGCCGAACACTGAAGCTTTCTTT. The full variable domain, with the rest looked up from reference TRBV29-1 and TRBJ1-1, is SAVISQKPSRDICQRGTSLTIQCQVDSQVTMMFWYRQQPGQSLTLIATANQGSEATYESGFVIDKFPISRPNLTFSTLTVSNMSPEDSSIYLCSVAGQPNTEAFFGQGTRLTVV.

CDR3 sequence (DNA): TGTGCCAGCAGTCCAGGACAGTTACAAGAGACCCAGTACTTC. It yields the protein CASSPGQLQETQYF. The chain carries TRBV28 and TRBJ2-5; D perhaps matches TRBD1 (6 bases). The germline V gene has CDR1 MDHEN and CDR2 SYDVKM. The V and J ends lost 5 bases and 2 bases respectively, with 12 bases between them. This CDR3 is built from 14 residues.

V and J are TRBV9 and TRBJ2-3; D ambiguous. The V gene's germline CDR1 is SGDLS and CDR2 YYNGEE. The germline V and J ends were trimmed by 7 bases and 6 bases, with 18 bases remaining between them. The CDR3 is 14 amino acids. The CDR3 DNA is TGTGCCAGCGGGCCCCAGCAGAGTCGGGATACGCAGTATTTT. Translating gives CASGPQQSRDTQYF.

The rearrangement joins TRBV4-3 to TRBJ2-3, with D tentatively TRBD2 (6 bases). Germline V gene sequence: CDR1 LGHNA, CDR2 YSLEER. Between the trimmed V and J ends, which lost 3 bases and 0 bases, there was a span of 10 bases. The CDR3 extends over 15 amino acids. CDR3 protein: CASSQISGSTDTQYF. The CDR3 DNA sequence: TGCGCCAGCAGCCAGATTAGCGGCAGCACAGATACGCAGTATTTT.

The V gene is TRBV27, the J gene TRBJ2-7, with D perhaps being TRBD1 or TRBD2 (5 bases each). V shed 8 bases and J shed 2 bases, with 13 bases lying between them. This CDR3 comprises 13 residues. Germline CDR1 reads MNHEY; CDR2 reads SMNVEV (reference sequence). CDR3 DNA: TGTGCCAGCGGGGGTCTTCCCACCTACGAGCAGTACTTC. Translating gives CASGGLPTYEQYF.

The rearrangement uses TRBV29-1 and TRBJ2-1; D gene unclear. Germline CDR1 SQVTM, CDR2 ANQGSEA. This CDR3 is built from 10 residues. Trimming took off 5 bases at V and 9 bases at J, with 8 bases between the two ends. The CDR3 loop is CSVKSPEQFF. In DNA form, the CDR3 reads TGCAGCGTTAAATCCCCTGAGCAGTTCTTC.

The chain carries TRBV7-2 and TRBJ1-1; the match to TRBD1 covers 11 bases. With 1 base clipped from V and 12 bases from J, the junction kept 7 bases outside the gene matches. The CDR3 contains 14 residues. Germline assignment: CDR1 SGHTA and CDR2 FQGNSA. CDR3 protein: CASSLVRTGGDSFF. For the CDR3, the DNA is TGTGCCAGCAGCTTAGTAAGGACAGGGGGCGATTCTTTCTTT.

V and J are TRBV6-1 and TRBJ2-5; TRBD1 matches 7 bases. CDR1 MNHNS and CDR2 SASEGT come from the germline V gene. The CDR3 has 15 residues. J lost 2 bases, V lost 4 bases, and 7 bases had no gene match. The CDR3 sequence: CASSGVPGQQETQYF. For the CDR3, the DNA is TGTGCCAGCAGTGGTGTACCGGGACAGCAAGAGACCCAGTACTTC.